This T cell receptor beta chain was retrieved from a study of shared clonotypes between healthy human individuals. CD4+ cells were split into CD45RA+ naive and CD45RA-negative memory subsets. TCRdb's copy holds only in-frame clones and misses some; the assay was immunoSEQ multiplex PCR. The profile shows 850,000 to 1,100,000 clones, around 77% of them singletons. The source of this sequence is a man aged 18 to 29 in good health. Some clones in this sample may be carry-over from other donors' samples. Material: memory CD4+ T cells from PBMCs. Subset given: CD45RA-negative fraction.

The CDR3 reads CASSGHGTDCNEKLFF. CDR3 DNA: TGTGCCAGCAGCGGTCATGGGACCGATTGTAATGAAAAACTGTTTTTT. V and J are TRBV21-1 and TRBJ1-4. TRBV21-1 is recorded as a pseudogene. The CDR3 runs to 16 residues.